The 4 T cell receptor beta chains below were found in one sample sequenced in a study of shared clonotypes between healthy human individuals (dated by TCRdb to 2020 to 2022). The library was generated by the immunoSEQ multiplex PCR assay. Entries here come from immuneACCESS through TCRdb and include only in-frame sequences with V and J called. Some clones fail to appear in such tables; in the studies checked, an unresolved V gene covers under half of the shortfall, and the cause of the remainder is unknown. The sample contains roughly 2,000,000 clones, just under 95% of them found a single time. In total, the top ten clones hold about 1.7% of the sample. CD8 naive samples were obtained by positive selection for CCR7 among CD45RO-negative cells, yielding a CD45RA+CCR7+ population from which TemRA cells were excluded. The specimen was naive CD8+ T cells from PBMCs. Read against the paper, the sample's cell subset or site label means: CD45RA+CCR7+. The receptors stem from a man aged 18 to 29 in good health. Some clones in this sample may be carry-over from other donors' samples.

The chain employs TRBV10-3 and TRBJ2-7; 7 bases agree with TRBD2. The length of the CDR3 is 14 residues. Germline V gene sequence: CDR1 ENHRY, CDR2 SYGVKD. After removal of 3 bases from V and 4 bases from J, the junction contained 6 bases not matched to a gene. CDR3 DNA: TGTGCCATCAGTGACCCGGGACTAAAATACGAGCAGTACTTC. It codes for CAISDPGLKYEQYF.

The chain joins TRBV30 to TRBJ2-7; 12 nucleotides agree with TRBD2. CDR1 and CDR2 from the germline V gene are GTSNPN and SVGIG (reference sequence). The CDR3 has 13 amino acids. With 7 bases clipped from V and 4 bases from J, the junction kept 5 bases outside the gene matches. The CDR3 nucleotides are TGTGCCTTTCGACTAGCGGGAGTATACGAGCAGTACTTC. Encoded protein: CAFRLAGVYEQYF.

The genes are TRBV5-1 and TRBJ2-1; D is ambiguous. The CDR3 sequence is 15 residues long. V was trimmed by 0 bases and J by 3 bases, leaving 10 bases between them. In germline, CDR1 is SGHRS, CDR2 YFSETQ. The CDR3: CASSLVPVGYNEQFF. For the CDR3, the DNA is TGCGCCAGCAGCTTGGTACCGGTCGGCTACAATGAGCAGTTCTTC.

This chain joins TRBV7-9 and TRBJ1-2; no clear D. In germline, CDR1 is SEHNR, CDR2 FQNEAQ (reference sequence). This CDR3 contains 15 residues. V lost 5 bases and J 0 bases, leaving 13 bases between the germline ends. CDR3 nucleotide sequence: TGTGCCAGCAGCCCCCCTTTACGGGCTAACTATGGCTACACCTTC. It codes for CASSPPLRANYGYTF.